This T cell receptor beta chain was sequenced for a study of T cell clonotyping in hematopoietic cell transplantation. Study-level findings and limits: Few recipient clonotypes overlapped donors; over 97% were de novo at given depth. After transplant, recipient diversity fell while pathologically expanded clonotypes grew through day 180.

To note about this clone: What it binds is unknown.

The method was immunoSEQ multiplex PCR; TCRdb's version includes in-frame clones alone and lacks a portion of them. The profile shows 5,500 to 7,000 clones, roughly nine tenths of them singletons. The origin of this receptor is a female patient aged 45-65 years who had an allogeneic stem cell transplant from an unrelated donor, so the T cells may come from the graft donor. Some clones in this sample may be carry-over from other donors' samples. The specimen comprised peripheral blood mononuclear cells, sampled 180 days after allogeneic stem cell transplant.

CDR3 sequence: CASSLEGARDNSPLHF. The CDR3, as DNA: TGTGCCAGCAGCTTGGAGGGGGCGAGGGATAATTCACCCCTCCACTTT. The chain combines TRBV13 with TRBJ1-6, with TRBD1 matching 7 bases. The trim removed 3 bases at V and 5 bases at J, leaving 7 bases unmatched. The CDR3 is made up of 16 amino acids. Germline-derived CDR1 and CDR2 are PRHDT and FYEKMQ (reference sequence).